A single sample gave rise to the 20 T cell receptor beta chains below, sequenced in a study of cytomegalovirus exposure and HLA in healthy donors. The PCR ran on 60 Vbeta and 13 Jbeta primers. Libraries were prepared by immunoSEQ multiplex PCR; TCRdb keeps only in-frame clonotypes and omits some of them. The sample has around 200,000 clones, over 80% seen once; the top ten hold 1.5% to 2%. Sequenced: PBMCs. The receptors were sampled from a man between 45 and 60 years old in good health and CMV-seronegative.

CDR3 DNA: TGTGCCTCAAAGCGGGGTAGCACAGATACGCAGTATTTT. This codes for CASKRGSTDTQYF. V usage is TRBV28 and J usage is TRBJ2-3; 7 nucleotides align to TRBD2. Looked up from germline, CDR1 is MDHEN and CDR2 is SYDVKM. There are 13 residues in the CDR3. After removal of 11 bases from V and 0 bases from J, the junction contained 5 bases not matched to a gene. The entire variable domain, with the rest obtained from reference TRBV28 and TRBJ2-3, is as follows: DVKVTQSSRYLVKRTGEKVFLECVQDMDHENMFWYRQDPGLGLRLIYFSYDVKMKEKGDIPEGYSVSREKKERFSLILESASTNQTSMYLCASKRGSTDTQYFGPGTRLTVL.

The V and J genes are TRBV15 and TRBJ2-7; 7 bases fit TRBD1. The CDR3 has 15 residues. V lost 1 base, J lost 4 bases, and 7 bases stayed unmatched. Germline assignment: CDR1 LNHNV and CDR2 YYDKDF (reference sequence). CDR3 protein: CATSRAETGKYEQYF. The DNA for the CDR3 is TGTGCCACCAGCAGAGCGGAGACAGGGAAGTACGAGCAGTACTTC.

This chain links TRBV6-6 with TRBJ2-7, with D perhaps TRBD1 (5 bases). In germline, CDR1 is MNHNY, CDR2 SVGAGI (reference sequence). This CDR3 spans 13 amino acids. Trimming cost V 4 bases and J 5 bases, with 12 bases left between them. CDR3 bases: TGTGCCAGCAGTTTCCTCAGGGTTAACGAGCAGTACTTC. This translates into CASSFLRVNEQYF.

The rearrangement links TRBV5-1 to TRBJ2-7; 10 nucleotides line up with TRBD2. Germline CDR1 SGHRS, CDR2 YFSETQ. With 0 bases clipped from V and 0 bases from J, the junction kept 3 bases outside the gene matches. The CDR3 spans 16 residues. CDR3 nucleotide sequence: TGCGCCAGCAGCTTGGAGCGGGGGGGTAGCTCCTACGAGCAGTACTTC. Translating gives CASSLERGGSSYEQYF.

The DNA of the CDR3 is TGTGCCAGCTTACAGGGGGGGGAATACAATGAGCAGTTCTTC. Its translation is CASLQGGEYNEQFF. The chain carries TRBV11-1 and TRBJ2-1; tentatively, D is TRBD1 (8 bases). CDR3 length equals 14 residues. The ends were cut back, 8 bases at V and 4 bases at J, with 15 bases in the middle. Germline V gives CDR1 SGHAT, CDR2 FQDESV (reference sequence). Supplemented by reference TRBV11-1 and TRBJ2-1, the full variable domain reads EAEVAQSPRYKITEKSQAVAFWCDPISGHATLYWYRQILGQGPELLVQFQDESVVDDSQLPKDRFSAERLKGVDSTLKIQPAELGDSAMYLCASLQGGEYNEQFFGPGTRLTVL.

Here the CDR3 DNA reads TGTGCCAGCAGTGAAGCGGCACAGAACACGCTATACGGCTACACCTTC. It codes for CASSEAAQNTLYGYTF. The rearrangement joins TRBV6-1 to TRBJ1-2; the D is unclear. The CDR3 spans 16 residues. CDR1 MNHNS and CDR2 SASEGT come from the germline V gene. V was pared by 0 bases and J by 8 bases, with 19 bases between.

The CDR3 spells CASSLGTSWNEQFF. In nucleotides, the CDR3 is TGTGCCAGCAGCTTAGGGACTAGCTGGAATGAGCAGTTCTTC. The rearrangement uses TRBV7-2 and TRBJ2-1, with 8 bases aligning to TRBD2. Trimming removed 1 base from V and 7 bases from J; junction bases left unmatched: 3. Germline CDR1 is SGHTA and CDR2 is FQGNSA. CDR3 length: 14 residues.

The CDR3 sequence: CASRRLAGGWPDTQYF. CDR3 coding DNA: TGTGCCAGTAGACGACTAGCGGGAGGGTGGCCAGATACGCAGTATTTT. The chain has TRBV19 and TRBJ2-3; 14 positions agree with TRBD2. V shed 6 bases, J shed 4 bases, and the junction held 6 bases outside the gene matches. CDR3 length equals 16 residues. CDR1 LNHDA and CDR2 SQIVND come from the germline V gene (reference sequence).

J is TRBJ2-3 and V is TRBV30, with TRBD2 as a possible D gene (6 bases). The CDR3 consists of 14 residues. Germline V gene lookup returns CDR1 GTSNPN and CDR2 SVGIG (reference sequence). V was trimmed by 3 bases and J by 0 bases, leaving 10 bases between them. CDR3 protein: CAWRAGNSTDTQYF. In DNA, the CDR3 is TGTGCCTGGAGGGCGGGGAATAGCACAGATACGCAGTATTTT. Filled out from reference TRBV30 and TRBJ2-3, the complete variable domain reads SQTIHQWPATLVQPVGSPLSLECTVEGTSNPNLYWYRQAAGRGLQLLFYSVGIGQISSEVPQNLSASRPQDRQFILSSKKLLLSDSGFYLCAWRAGNSTDTQYFGPGTRLTVL.

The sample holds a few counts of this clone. The CDR3: CSVARTIDEAFF. CDR3 coding DNA: TGCAGCGTTGCCCGGACAATAGATGAAGCTTTCTTT. This sequence joins TRBV29-1 and TRBJ1-1; a possible D gene is TRBD1 (5 bases). Germline assignment: CDR1 SQVTM and CDR2 ANQGSEA. Trimming stripped 4 bases from V and 7 bases from J, with 13 bases between. CDR3 length: 12 amino acids.

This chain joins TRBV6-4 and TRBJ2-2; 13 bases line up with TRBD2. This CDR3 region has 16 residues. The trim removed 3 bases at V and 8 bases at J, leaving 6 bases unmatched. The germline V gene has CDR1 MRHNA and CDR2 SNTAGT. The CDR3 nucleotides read TGTGCCAGCAGTGATGGACTAGCGGGAGCAGGAGGGGAGCTGTTTTTT. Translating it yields CASSDGLAGAGGELFF.

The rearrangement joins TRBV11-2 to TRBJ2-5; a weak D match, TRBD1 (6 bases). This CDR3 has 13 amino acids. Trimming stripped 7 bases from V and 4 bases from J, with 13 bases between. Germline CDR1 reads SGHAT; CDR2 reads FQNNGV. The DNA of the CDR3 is TGTGCCAGCAAAGAACAGGGTGGAGAGACCCAGTACTTC. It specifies CASKEQGGETQYF.

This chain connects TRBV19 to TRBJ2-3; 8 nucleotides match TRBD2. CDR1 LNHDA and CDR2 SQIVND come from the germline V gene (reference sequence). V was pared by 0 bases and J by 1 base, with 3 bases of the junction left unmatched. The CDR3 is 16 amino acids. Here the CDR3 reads CASSIDRGLGTDTQYF. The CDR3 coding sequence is TGTGCCAGTAGTATAGATAGGGGACTAGGCACAGATACGCAGTATTTT.

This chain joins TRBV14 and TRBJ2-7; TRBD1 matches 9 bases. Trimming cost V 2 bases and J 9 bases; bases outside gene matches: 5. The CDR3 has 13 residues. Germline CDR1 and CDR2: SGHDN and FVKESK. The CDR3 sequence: CASSQRTGAGQYF. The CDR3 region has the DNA TGTGCCAGCAGCCAAAGGACAGGGGCCGGGCAGTACTTC.

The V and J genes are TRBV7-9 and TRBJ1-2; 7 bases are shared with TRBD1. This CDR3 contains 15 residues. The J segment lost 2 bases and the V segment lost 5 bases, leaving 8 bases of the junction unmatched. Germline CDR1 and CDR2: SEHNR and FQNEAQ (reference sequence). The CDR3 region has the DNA TGTGCCAGCAGCCCTGGGACAGTTTTAAACTATGGCTACACCTTC. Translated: CASSPGTVLNYGYTF.

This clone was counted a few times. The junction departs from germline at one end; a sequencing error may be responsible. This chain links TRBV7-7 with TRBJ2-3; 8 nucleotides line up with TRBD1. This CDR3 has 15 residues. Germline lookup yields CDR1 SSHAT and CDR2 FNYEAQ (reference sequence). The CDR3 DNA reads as TGTGCTAGCAGCGCCGGGACAGGTGGGGCAGATACGCAGTATTTT. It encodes CASSAGTGGADTQYF.

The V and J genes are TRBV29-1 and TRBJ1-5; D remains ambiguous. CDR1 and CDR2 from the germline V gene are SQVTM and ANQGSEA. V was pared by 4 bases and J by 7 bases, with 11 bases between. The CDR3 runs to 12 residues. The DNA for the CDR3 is TGCAGCGTTGGAGGAGGCAGGCAGCCCCAGCATTTT. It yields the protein CSVGGGRQPQHF.

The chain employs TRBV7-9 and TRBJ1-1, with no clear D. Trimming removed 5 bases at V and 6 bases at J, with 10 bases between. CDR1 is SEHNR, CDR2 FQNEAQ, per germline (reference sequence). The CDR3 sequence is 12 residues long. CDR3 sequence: CASSVPGAEAFF. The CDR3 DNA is TGTGCCAGCAGCGTCCCGGGAGCTGAAGCTTTCTTT.

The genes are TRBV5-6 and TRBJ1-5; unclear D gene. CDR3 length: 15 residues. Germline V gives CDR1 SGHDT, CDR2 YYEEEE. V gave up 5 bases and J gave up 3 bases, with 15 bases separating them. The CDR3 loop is CASRAWEGTNQPQHF. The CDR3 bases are TGTGCCAGCAGGGCTTGGGAGGGCACCAATCAGCCCCAGCATTTT.

For the CDR3, the DNA is TGTGCCAGCAGCTTACGTCCACCGGGGGACGCGCAGTATTTT. Translating gives CASSLRPPGDAQYF. This chain joins TRBV7-6 and TRBJ2-3; a weak D match, TRBD2 (6 bases). Trimming removed 2 bases at V and 10 bases at J, with 16 bases between. Looked up from germline, CDR1 is SGHVS and CDR2 is FNYEAQ. The CDR3 covers 14 residues.